These 32 T cell receptor beta chains were sequenced from one sample in a study of T-cell memory formation after mild COVID-19. TCRdb re-analysed the 5' RACE reads in MiXCR, keeping a single row per CDR3 protein. This sample has some 330,000 distinct CDR3 sequences, with 20% to 25% found just once. The material sequenced was PBMCs or a T cell subset sorted from them (not recorded which). The receptors shown here come from an adult woman who had mild COVID-19 (a few samples of this study predate the infection). Cell type and time point are not known.

A few counts support this clonotype. V usage is TRBV23-1 and J usage is TRBJ2-5, with D unclear. TRBV23-1 is classed as an ORF, of uncertain function. V lost 0 bases and J lost 5, with 13 bases in between. The CDR3 has 15 amino acids. DNA for the CDR3: TGCGCCAGCAGTCAATCAGGGCCCCAGTCGGAGACCCAGTACTTC. Its protein product is CASSQSGPQSETQYF.

The sample holds many counts of this clonotype. The chain has TRBV18 and TRBJ2-1; weak D call: TRBD2 (6 bases). The CDR3 covers 13 residues. V was pared by 4 bases and J by 6 bases, with 10 bases between. Germline-derived CDR1 and CDR2 are KGHSH and LQKENI. CDR3 sequence reads: CASSRYSGNEQFF. In DNA, the CDR3 is TGTGCCAGCTCACGTTATAGCGGCAATGAGCAGTTCTTC.

The V and J genes are TRBV29-1 and TRBJ1-1, with TRBD1 as a possible D gene (5 bases). CDR1 and CDR2 (germline): SQVTM, ANQGSEA. V lost 6 bases, J lost 4 bases, and 12 bases lay in between. The CDR3 is 12 residues long. CDR3 loop: CSVRVRGTEAFF. As DNA, the CDR3 is TGCAGCGTCAGGGTTCGGGGCACTGAAGCTTTCTTT.

This clonotype was seen only a few times. J is TRBJ1-4 and V is TRBV11-2, with 7 bases aligning to TRBD1. The ends lost 5 bases at V and 7 bases at J; junction bases unmatched: 4. CDR1 SGHAT and CDR2 FQNNGV come from the germline V gene. The CDR3 spans 13 residues. The CDR3, as DNA: TGTGCCAGCAGCCCCTACAGGGGTGAAAAACTGTTTTTT. This gives the protein CASSPYRGEKLFF.

The chain has TRBV7-9 and TRBJ1-1; D perhaps matches TRBD1 (6 bases). Germline V gives CDR1 SEHNR, CDR2 FQNEAQ (reference sequence). This CDR3 region has 14 residues. V was trimmed by 3 bases and J by 3 bases, leaving 11 bases between them. The CDR3, as DNA: TGTGCCAGCAGCTTCTTGAACAGGGACACTGAAGCTTTCTTT. Protein sequence: CASSFLNRDTEAFF.

The chain links TRBV5-1 to TRBJ1-2, with D perhaps TRBD1 (6 bases). The CDR3 covers 15 residues. Trimming pared 0 bases from V and 3 bases from J, leaving 12 bases between. Germline assignment: CDR1 SGHRS and CDR2 YFSETQ. DNA for the CDR3: TGCGCCAGCAGCTTGGACAGGGCAAGATACTATGGCTACACCTTC. As protein: CASSLDRARYYGYTF.

The chain couples TRBV7-9 to TRBJ2-7; 7 nucleotides line up with TRBD1. Germline CDR1 and CDR2: SEHNR and FQNEAQ (reference sequence). CDR3 size: 15 residues. The ends lost 3 bases at V and 2 bases at J; junction bases unmatched: 7. CDR3 in amino acids: CASSFDRERPYEQYF. The CDR3 nucleotides read TGTGCCAGCAGCTTCGACAGGGAGAGGCCCTACGAGCAGTACTTC. The variable domain in full, with the rest retrieved from reference TRBV7-9 and TRBJ2-7, is DTGVSQNPRHKITKRGQNVTFRCDPISEHNRLYWYRQTLGQGPEFLTYFQNEAQLEKSRLLSDRFSAERPKGSFSTLEIQRTEQGDSAMYLCASSFDRERPYEQYFGPGTRLTVT.

V usage is TRBV27 and J usage is TRBJ2-3; 11 positions agree with TRBD2. Per germline, CDR1 MNHEY and CDR2 SMNVEV (reference sequence). The CDR3 is made up of 15 amino acids. V lost 6 bases, J lost 2 bases, and 4 bases stayed unmatched. The DNA for the CDR3 is TGTGCCAGCAGGCCTAGCGGGGGGATCACAGATACGCAGTATTTT. Translation gives CASRPSGGITDTQYF.

The chain couples TRBV11-2 to TRBJ2-7; 12 bases match TRBD1. This CDR3 contains 17 residues. V was pared by 5 bases and J by 0 bases, with 8 bases of the junction left unmatched. CDR1 and CDR2 (germline): SGHAT, FQNNGV. CDR3 region: CASSLGTGGTSSYEQYF. The CDR3 DNA is TGTGCCAGCAGCCTCGGGACAGGGGGCACTAGCTCCTACGAGCAGTACTTC.

In its sample, this clonotype was seen a few times. The chain is built from TRBV20-1 and TRBJ1-5; D gene unclear. CDR1 and CDR2 from the germline V gene are DFQATT and SNEGSKA (reference sequence). The CDR3 has 16 residues. The V and J ends lost 1 base and 0 bases respectively, with 13 bases between them. In nucleotides, the CDR3 is TGCAGTGCTAGAGGGCAGGCGATCCTTAGCAATCAGCCCCAGCATTTT. It codes for CSARGQAILSNQPQHF.

This clonotype came up many times. The chain recombines TRBV5-6 with TRBJ2-1, with D uncertain. Germline V gene sequence: CDR1 SGHDT, CDR2 YYEEEE. Between the trimmed V and J ends, which lost 0 bases and 9 bases, there was a span of 4 bases. The CDR3 length is 11 residues. The CDR3 DNA follows: TGTGCCAGCAGCTTGGCCCGTGAGCAGTTCTTC. It encodes CASSLAREQFF.

J is TRBJ2-2 and V is TRBV3-1; TRBD2 aligns across 8 bases. V was pared by 3 bases and J by 4 bases, with 7 bases of the junction left unmatched. The CDR3 runs to 16 residues. Germline V gene data show CDR1 as LGHDT and CDR2 as YNNKEL (reference sequence). Here the CDR3 DNA reads TGTGCCAGCAGCCATTGGGGACTAGATGTCACCGGGGAGCTGTTTTTT. Its translation is CASSHWGLDVTGELFF.

The J gene is TRBJ1-6, the V gene TRBV6-2 or TRBV6-3, with TRBD1 matching over 7 bases. Germline lookup yields CDR1 MNHEY and CDR2 SVGEGT. V trimming: 5 bases; J trimming: 9 bases; junction bases outside the gene matches: 19. This CDR3 is 18 amino acids long. The CDR3 coding sequence is TGTGCCAGCAGTCTATCGCCGGGACAGCATTTGGTGATTTCACCCCTCCACTTT. As protein: CASSLSPGQHLVISPLHF.

CDR3 sequence: CASSPSGPNEQFF. The DNA for the CDR3 is TGTGCCAGCTCACCGTCCGGGCCCAATGAGCAGTTCTTC. The chain combines TRBV18 with TRBJ2-1; D remains ambiguous. CDR1 and CDR2 from the germline V gene are KGHSH and LQKENI. The CDR3 is made up of 13 amino acids. Trimming shortened V by 3 bases and J by 6 bases, and 9 bases separated the two germline ends.

This clonotype has only a few counts. The genes are TRBV3-1 and TRBJ2-3; D gene unclear. The germline V gene encodes CDR1 LGHDT and CDR2 YNNKEL (reference sequence). V was shortened by 0 bases and J by 4 bases, with 14 bases between the two germline ends. This CDR3 has 16 amino acids. The chain's CDR3 is CASSQEGFVLADTQYF. The CDR3 DNA sequence: TGTGCCAGCAGCCAAGAGGGCTTCGTGCTGGCAGATACGCAGTATTTT.

The CDR3 DNA reads as TGCAGTGCTAGACCTCCTAATGGGCCCCTCCACTTT. This gives the protein CSARPPNGPLHF. V and J are TRBV20-1 and TRBJ1-6; D call uncertain. The CDR3 loop spans 12 amino acids. V was shortened by 2 bases and J by 13 bases, with 12 bases between the two germline ends. The germline CDR1 and CDR2 sequences are DFQATT and SNEGSKA (reference sequence).

The chain combines TRBV24-1 with TRBJ2-3; D may match TRBD1 or TRBD2 (5 bases each). V was trimmed by 4 bases and J by 7 bases, leaving 17 bases between them. This CDR3 spans 15 amino acids. Germline-derived CDR1 and CDR2 are KGHDR and SFDVKD. The CDR3 nucleotides are TGTGCCACCAGTGACCCACCCGGGGCGGTGAATACGCAGTATTTT. Amino acid sequence: CATSDPPGAVNTQYF.

This clonotype appeared many times. J is TRBJ2-1 and V is TRBV7-6; TRBD2 matches 14 bases. The germline gives CDR1 SGHVS, CDR2 FNYEAQ. CDR3 length equals 18 residues. Trimming cost V 4 bases and J 5 bases; bases outside gene matches: 10. In DNA, the CDR3 is TGTGCCAGCAGCTCCCGCACCGGGACTAGCGGGAGAAACAATGAGCAGTTCTTC. Amino acid sequence: CASSSRTGTSGRNNEQFF.

This clonotype has a handful of counts. The chain employs TRBV9 and TRBJ2-3, with a tentative D call TRBD2 (6 bases). The CDR3 extends over 12 amino acids. CDR1 SGDLS and CDR2 YYNGEE come from the germline V gene. Trimming shortened V by 3 bases and J by 6 bases, and 8 bases separated the two germline ends. CDR3 sequence reads: CASSGRGDTQYF. CDR3 coding DNA: TGTGCCAGCAGCGGTCGGGGGGATACGCAGTATTTT.

V usage is TRBV7-2 and J usage is TRBJ1-2; 7 bases map to TRBD1. Germline V lookup: CDR1 SGHTA, CDR2 FQGNSA. With V trimmed by 5 bases and J by 8 bases, 8 bases remained unmatched. The CDR3 spans 13 residues. The CDR3 reads CASSLGQVGGYTF. In nucleotides, the CDR3 is TGTGCCAGCAGCCTTGGACAGGTTGGAGGCTACACCTTC. The full variable domain, completed using reference TRBV7-2 and TRBJ1-2, is GAGVSQSPSNKVTEKGKDVELRCDPISGHTALYWYRQSLGQGLEFLIYFQGNSAPDKSGLPSDRFSAERTGGSVSTLTIQRTQQEDSAVYLCASSLGQVGGYTFGSGTRLTVV.

This rearrangement joins TRBV27 to TRBJ2-5, with D possibly being TRBD1 (6 bases). The V gene lost 5 bases and the J gene lost 5 bases, with 15 bases spanning the gap. The CDR3 runs 14 residues. Per the germline V gene, CDR1 is MNHEY and CDR2 is SMNVEV (reference sequence). In nucleotides, the CDR3 is TGTGCCAGCAGTCTACAGGGATCGTTGGAGACCCAGTACTTC. Its protein product is CASSLQGSLETQYF.

This chain uses TRBV20-1 with TRBJ1-1; TRBD1 agrees at 9 bases. Trimming cost V 0 bases and J 12 bases; bases outside gene matches: 5. CDR3 length: 12 amino acids. Germline V CDR1 and CDR2: DFQATT, SNEGSKA (reference sequence). The CDR3 DNA is TGCAGTGCTAGAGACCAGGACAGGGGAACTTTCTTT. As protein: CSARDQDRGTFF.

The V gene is TRBV2, the J gene TRBJ1-5, with D possibly matching TRBD1 (5 bases). The V end lost 4 bases, the J end lost 6 bases, and 7 bases lay between the germline ends. From germline, CDR1 is SNHLY and CDR2 FYNNEI. The CDR3 contains 12 residues. CDR3 protein: CASSGGVQPQHF. DNA of the CDR3: TGTGCCAGCAGTGGGGGGGTTCAGCCCCAGCATTTT.

The V gene is TRBV15, the J gene TRBJ2-1; 8 nucleotides agree with TRBD2. CDR3 size: 17 residues. CDR1 LNHNV and CDR2 YYDKDF come from the germline V gene (reference sequence). V gave up 3 bases and J gave up 10 bases; unmatched junction bases: 17. The CDR3 region is CATSSGGWASGPWEQFF. The CDR3, as DNA: TGTGCCACCAGCAGTGGGGGATGGGCTAGCGGGCCATGGGAGCAGTTCTTC.

This chain links TRBV15 with TRBJ2-4, with D perhaps TRBD2 (6 bases). Trimming removed 0 bases at V and 5 bases at J, with 14 bases between. The CDR3 covers 16 residues. Germline V gene data show CDR1 as LNHNV and CDR2 as YYDKDF (reference sequence). The CDR3 DNA sequence: TGTGCCACCAGCAGAGATATTTGGGGACTCCAAAACATTCAGTACTTC. Residues: CATSRDIWGLQNIQYF.

The rearrangement joins TRBV24-1 to TRBJ2-1, with TRBD2 matching over 12 bases. CDR1 and CDR2 (germline): KGHDR, SFDVKD. The CDR3 extends over 17 amino acids. V lost 4 bases to trimming and J lost 6 bases; unmatched junction nucleotides: 9. CDR3 sequence reads: CATSDNLAGGIFNEQFF. As DNA, the CDR3 is TGTGCCACCAGTGACAACCTAGCGGGAGGGATTTTCAATGAGCAGTTCTTC.

The V gene is TRBV20-1, the J gene TRBJ2-7; TRBD1 aligns across 7 bases. CDR1 and CDR2 from the germline V gene are DFQATT and SNEGSKA (reference sequence). The CDR3 extends over 15 amino acids. V lost 5 bases, J lost 2 bases, and 12 bases stayed unmatched. The CDR3: CSALVPGQRTYEQYF. Written as DNA, the CDR3 is TGCAGTGCTCTTGTTCCGGGACAGAGAACCTACGAGCAGTACTTC.

This clonotype has a handful of counts. The chain links TRBV2 to TRBJ2-1, with D possibly TRBD1 on 5 matching bases. This CDR3 has 15 residues. Between the trimmed V and J ends, which lost 7 bases and 4 bases, there was a span of 17 bases. The germline V gene encodes CDR1 SNHLY and CDR2 FYNNEI. CDR3 sequence reads: CASKTDSYVYNEQFF. For the CDR3, the DNA is TGTGCCAGCAAAACTGACAGTTACGTTTACAATGAGCAGTTCTTC.

This chain connects TRBV20-1 to TRBJ1-2; D is unresolved. CDR1 and CDR2 (germline): DFQATT, SNEGSKA (reference sequence). The CDR3 has 10 amino acids. Trimming removed 8 bases from V and 6 bases from J, with 10 bases in between. This CDR3 reads CSSKGDGYTF. CDR3 in DNA: TGCAGTTCCAAGGGAGATGGCTACACCTTC.

The V gene is TRBV12-3 or TRBV12-4, the J gene TRBJ1-4, with no clear D. The CDR3 is made up of 14 amino acids. V was shortened by 3 bases and J by 4 bases, with 9 bases between the two germline ends. This CDR3 reads CASSFVQFNEKLFF. The CDR3 DNA follows: TGTGCCAGCAGTTTCGTACAGTTTAATGAAAAACTGTTTTTT.

This clonotype came up a few times. The rearrangement uses TRBV3-1 and TRBJ2-5, with D unclear. Germline CDR1 reads LGHDT; CDR2 reads YNNKEL (reference sequence). The V end lost 4 bases, the J end lost 1 base, and 10 bases lay between the germline ends. This CDR3 region has 14 residues. CDR3 coding DNA: TGTGCCAGCAGCCGCGCGGTCGGCCAAGAGACCCAGTACTTC. Residues: CASSRAVGQETQYF.

This clonotype was observed a few times. V and J are TRBV6-5 and TRBJ2-1, with no clear D. Trimming left V 6 bases short and J 6 bases short, with 0 bases between. Germline CDR1 is MNHEY and CDR2 is SVGAGI. This CDR3 contains 9 residues. This CDR3 is CASSNEQFF. CDR3 in DNA: TGTGCCAGCAGCAATGAGCAGTTCTTC.